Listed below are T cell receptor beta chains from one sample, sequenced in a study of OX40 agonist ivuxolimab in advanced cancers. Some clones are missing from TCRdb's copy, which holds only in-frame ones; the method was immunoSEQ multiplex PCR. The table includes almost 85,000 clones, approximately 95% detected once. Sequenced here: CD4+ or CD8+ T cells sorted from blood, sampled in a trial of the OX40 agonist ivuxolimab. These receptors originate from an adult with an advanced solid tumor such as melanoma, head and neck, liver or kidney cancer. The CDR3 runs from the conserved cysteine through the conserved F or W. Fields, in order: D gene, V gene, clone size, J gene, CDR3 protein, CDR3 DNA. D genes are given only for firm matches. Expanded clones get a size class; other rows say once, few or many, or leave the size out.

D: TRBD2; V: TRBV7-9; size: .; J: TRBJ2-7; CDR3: CASSSGGGRREQYF; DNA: TGTGCCAGCAGCTCCGGGGGGGGTAGACGTGAGCAGTACTTC
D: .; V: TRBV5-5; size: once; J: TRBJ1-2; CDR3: CASSLDSANLYGYTF; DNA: TGTGCCAGCAGCTTGGACTCGGCAAACCTCTATGGCTACACCTTC
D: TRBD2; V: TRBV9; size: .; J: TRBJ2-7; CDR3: CASSVGTNYYEQYF; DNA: TGTGCCAGCAGCGTCGGGACTAACTACTACGAGCAGTACTTC
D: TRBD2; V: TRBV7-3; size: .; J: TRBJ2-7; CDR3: CASSLASGSYEQYF; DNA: TGTGCCAGCAGCTTAGCTAGCGGGAGTTACGAGCAGTACTTC
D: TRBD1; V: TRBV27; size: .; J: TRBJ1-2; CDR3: CASSLFPDRGRFDGYTF; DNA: TGTGCCAGCAGTTTATTTCCCGACAGGGGGCGGTTTGATGGCTACACCTTC
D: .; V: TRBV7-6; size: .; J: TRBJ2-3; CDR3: CASSLAWASAGTDTQYF; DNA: TGTGCCAGCAGCTTAGCTTGGGCTAGCGCGGGCACAGATACGCAGTATTTT
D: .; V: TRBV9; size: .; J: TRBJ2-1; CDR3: CASSVGGEEYNEQFF; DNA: TGTGCCAGCAGCGTAGGAGGAGAGGAGTACAATGAGCAGTTCTTC
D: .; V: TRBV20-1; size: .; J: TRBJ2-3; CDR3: CRAPNTQYF; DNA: TGCAGGGCCCCAAATACGCAGTATTTT
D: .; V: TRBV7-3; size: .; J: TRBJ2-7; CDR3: CASSLRLRANSYEQYF; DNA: TGTGCCAGCAGCTTAAGGTTACGGGCCAACTCCTACGAGCAGTACTTC
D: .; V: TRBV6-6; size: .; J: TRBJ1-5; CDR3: CASSGTTVQPQHF; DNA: TGTGCCAGCAGTGGAACGACGGTTCAGCCCCAGCATTTT
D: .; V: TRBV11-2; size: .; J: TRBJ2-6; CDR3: CASSLGRVSWANVLTF; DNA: TGTGCCAGCAGCTTGGGCAGGGTATCTTGGGCCAACGTCCTGACTTTC
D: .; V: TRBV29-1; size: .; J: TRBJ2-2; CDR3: CSVERLKPGSAAGELFF; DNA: TGCAGCGTTGAGAGGCTGAAGCCGGGATCTGCGGCCGGGGAGCTGTTTTTT
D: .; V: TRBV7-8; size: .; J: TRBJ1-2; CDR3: CASSLGYGGRDGYTF; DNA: TGTGCCAGCAGCTTAGGGTATGGGGGGCGCGATGGCTACACCTTC
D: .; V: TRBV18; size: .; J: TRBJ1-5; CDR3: CASSPLRQVSNQPQHF; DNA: TGTGCCAGCTCACCACTACGACAGGTTAGCAATCAGCCCCAGCATTTT
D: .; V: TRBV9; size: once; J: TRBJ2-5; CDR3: CASSGFGQTEETQYF; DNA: TGTGCCAGCAGCGGGTTCGGACAGACAGAAGAGACCCAGTACTTC
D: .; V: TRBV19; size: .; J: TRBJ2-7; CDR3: CASSPRSNEQYF; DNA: TGTGCCAGTAGTCCCAGGAGTAACGAGCAGTACTTC
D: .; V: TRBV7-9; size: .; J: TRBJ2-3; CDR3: CASSLRGGDRHDFTDTQYF; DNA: TGTGCCAGCAGCTTACGGGGAGGGGACAGGCACGACTTTACAGATACGCAGTATTTT
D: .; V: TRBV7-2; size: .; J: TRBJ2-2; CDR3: CASSLVAARPTGELFF; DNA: TGTGCCAGCAGCTTAGTTGCGGCGAGGCCCACCGGGGAGCTGTTTTTT
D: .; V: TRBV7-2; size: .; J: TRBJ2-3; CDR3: CASSLVNDRNLDTQYF; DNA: TGTGCCAGCAGCTTAGTGAACGACAGGAATTTAGATACGCAGTATTTT
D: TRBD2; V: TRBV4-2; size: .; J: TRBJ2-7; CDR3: CASSHVAGGPYEQYF; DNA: TGTGCCAGCAGCCATGTAGCGGGAGGACCCTACGAGCAGTACTTC
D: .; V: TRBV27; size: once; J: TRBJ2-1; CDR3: CASSYGEPRVNEQFF; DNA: TGTGCCAGCAGTTATGGAGAGCCTCGGGTCAATGAGCAGTTCTTC
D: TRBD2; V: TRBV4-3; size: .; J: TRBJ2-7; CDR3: CASSHLLAGSYEQYF; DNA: TGCGCCAGCAGCCATCTCCTAGCGGGCTCCTACGAGCAGTACTTC
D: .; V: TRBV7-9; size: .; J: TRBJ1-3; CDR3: CASSPQGPVRAGNTIYF; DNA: TGTGCCAGCAGCCCCCAAGGTCCGGTCAGGGCAGGAAACACCATATATTTT
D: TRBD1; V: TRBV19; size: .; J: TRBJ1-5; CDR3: CASSLGQGKQPQHF; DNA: TGTGCCAGTAGCCTTGGACAGGGGAAACAGCCCCAGCATTTT
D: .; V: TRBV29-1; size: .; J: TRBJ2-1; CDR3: CSVDGQSSYNEQFF; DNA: TGCAGCGTTGATGGGCAGAGCTCCTACAATGAGCAGTTCTTC
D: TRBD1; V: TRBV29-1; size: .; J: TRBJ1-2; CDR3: CSAATGKDYGYTF; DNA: TGCAGCGCCGCGACAGGGAAAGACTATGGCTACACCTTC